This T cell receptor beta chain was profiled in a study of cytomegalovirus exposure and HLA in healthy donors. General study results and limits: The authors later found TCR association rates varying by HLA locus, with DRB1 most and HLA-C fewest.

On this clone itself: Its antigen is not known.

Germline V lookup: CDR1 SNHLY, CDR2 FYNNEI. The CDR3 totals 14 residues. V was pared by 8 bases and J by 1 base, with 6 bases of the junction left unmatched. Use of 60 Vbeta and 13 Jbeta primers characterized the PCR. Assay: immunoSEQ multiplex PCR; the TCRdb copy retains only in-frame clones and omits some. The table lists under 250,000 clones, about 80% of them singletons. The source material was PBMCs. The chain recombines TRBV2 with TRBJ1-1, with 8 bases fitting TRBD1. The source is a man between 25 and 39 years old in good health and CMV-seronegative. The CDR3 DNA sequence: TGTGCCAGCGGCCAAGACAGGGGGAACACTGAAGCTTTCTTT. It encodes CASGQDRGNTEAFF.